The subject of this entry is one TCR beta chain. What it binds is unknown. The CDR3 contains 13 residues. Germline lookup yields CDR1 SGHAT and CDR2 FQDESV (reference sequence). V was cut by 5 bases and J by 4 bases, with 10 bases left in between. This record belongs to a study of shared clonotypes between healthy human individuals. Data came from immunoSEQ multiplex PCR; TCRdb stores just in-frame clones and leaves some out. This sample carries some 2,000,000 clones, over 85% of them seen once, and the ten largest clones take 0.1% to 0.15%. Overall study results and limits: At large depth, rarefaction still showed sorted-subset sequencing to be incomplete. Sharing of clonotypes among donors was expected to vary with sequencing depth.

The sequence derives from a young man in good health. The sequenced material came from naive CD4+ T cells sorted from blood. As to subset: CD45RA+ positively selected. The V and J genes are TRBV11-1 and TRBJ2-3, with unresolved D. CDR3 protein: CASSLLTADTQYF. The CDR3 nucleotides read TGTGCCAGCAGCCTCCTCACAGCAGATACGCAGTATTTT.